This T cell receptor (beta chain) was identified during a study of a mutant IDH1 vaccine in newly diagnosed glioma. Sequencing used immunoSEQ multiplex PCR; TCRdb keeps in-frame clones, though not all of them. This table has some 51,000 clones, roughly 73% appearing once. Regarding this clone: Its specificity is not known.

Time point described: week 5, during vaccination. In the vaccine, a single dose held 300 ug of the mutant IDH1 20-mer peptide, along with topical imiquimod. The CDR3 contains 15 residues. Trimming took 6 bases from V and 4 from J, leaving 18 bases between them. The germline V gene encodes CDR1 MNHEY and CDR2 SMNVEV (reference sequence). The sequencing used PBMCs, collected from a glioma patient whose treatment included an IDH1 peptide vaccine. The chain has TRBV27 and TRBJ2-5, with D perhaps TRBD2 (5 bases). This clonotype was sampled from a man aged 45-65 years with glioma. The CDR3 DNA reads as TGTGCCAGCAGCCGCGGAAAGGGCGGGCGAGAGACCCAGTACTTC. Its protein is CASSRGKGGRETQYF.